A selection of T cell receptor beta chains follows, all from one sample in a study of blood T cells in healthy people across ages. TCRdb itself ran the 5' RACE reads through MiXCR, one entry per CDR3 protein. The sample consists of about 640,000 distinct CDR3 sequences, about 53% of them appearing once. The source material was blood. The receptors originated from a man between 60 and 75 years old in good health. Each CDR3 is given with its conserved first and last residue. Each record gives: V gene, J gene, D gene, CDR3 length, clone size, CDR3 protein, CDR3 DNA. A D gene is named only where the DNA matches it firmly. Clone size, where shown, is once, few, many, or a class for clones that have expanded.

TRBV7-2	TRBJ2-3	TRBD2	15	few	CASSFSSGGAGTQYF	TGTGCCAGCAGCTTCTCTAGCGGGGGGGCTGGTACGCAGTATTTT
TRBV3-1	TRBJ2-7	.	14	.	CASSQDQAPYEQYF	TGTGCCAGCAGCCAAGATCAGGCCCCCTACGAGCAGTACTTC
TRBV29-1	TRBJ2-5	TRBD1	14	many	CSLGDRGSGETQYF	TGCAGCCTCGGGGACAGGGGGAGTGGAGAGACCCAGTACTTC
TRBV20-1	TRBJ1-2	TRBD1	13	.	CSGRDRPDHGYTF	TGCAGTGGAAGGGACAGGCCGGATCATGGCTACACCTTC
TRBV20-1	TRBJ2-7	.	13	.	CSASPGGGYEQYF	TGCAGTGCTAGTCCGGGGGGCGGGTACGAGCAGTACTTC
TRBV6-2/TRBV6-3	TRBJ2-7	.	12	many	CASRTSSYEQYF	TGTGCCAGCAGGACAAGCTCCTACGAGCAGTACTTC
TRBV6-5	TRBJ2-1	.	13	many	CASGGEGNGEQFF	TGTGCCAGCGGAGGAGAGGGAAACGGGGAGCAGTTCTTC
TRBV7-8	TRBJ2-5	TRBD2	16	.	CASSLGAGGFQETQYF	TGTGCCAGCAGCTTAGGAGCGGGGGGATTCCAAGAGACCCAGTACTTC
TRBV4-1	TRBJ1-2	TRBD1	13	.	CASSQGRGPGYTF	TGCGCCAGCAGCCAAGGGAGGGGGCCTGGCTACACCTTC
TRBV5-1	TRBJ2-5	TRBD1	16	few	CASSYSGTGTQETQYF	TGCGCCAGCAGCTATTCTGGGACAGGTACCCAAGAGACCCAGTACTTC
TRBV9	TRBJ1-2	TRBD1	14	.	CASSTDRPVYGYTF	TGTGCCAGCAGCACGGACAGGCCGGTCTATGGCTACACCTTC
TRBV11-2	TRBJ2-5	TRBD1	14	.	CASSPMPGGQTQYF	TGTGCCAGCAGCCCAATGCCAGGGGGCCAGACCCAGTACTTC
TRBV28	TRBJ2-7	.	12	.	CASRDSTSEQYF	TGTGCCAGCAGGGACTCGACCTCCGAGCAGTACTTC
TRBV3-1	TRBJ2-3	.	17	once	CASSLRRVSTYTDTQYF	TGTGCCAGCAGCCTTCGACGGGTCTCAACTTACACAGATACGCAGTATTTT